This passage covers 3 T cell receptor beta chains from one sample sequenced in a study of control samples from healthy donors and cancer patients. The data were produced by immunoSEQ multiplex PCR, yet TCRdb's version contains in-frame clones alone and is incomplete. Of about 220,000 clones listed, about 94% are singletons. Sequenced sample: blood. The receptors were gathered from a man aged 50 to 59 in good health.

The chain carries TRBV5-1 and TRBJ2-3; possibly TRBD2 for D (6 bases). From germline, CDR1 is SGHRS and CDR2 YFSETQ. The CDR3 is 15 amino acids. V lost 2 bases, J lost 3 bases, and 13 bases lay in between. The CDR3 spells CASSFSGEGTDTQYF. CDR3 coding DNA: TGCGCCAGCAGCTTTAGCGGAGAAGGTACAGATACGCAGTATTTT.

This chain links TRBV12-3 or TRBV12-4 with TRBJ1-2; D is perhaps TRBD1 (5 bases). V was shortened by 4 bases and J by 4 bases, with 10 bases between the two germline ends. The CDR3 runs to 13 residues. The CDR3 DNA sequence: TGTGCCAGCAGTTCTGGGACGCCCTATGGCTACACCTTC. Translated: CASSSGTPYGYTF.

The V gene is TRBV5-1, the J gene TRBJ2-7; TRBD1 matches 8 bases. This CDR3 has 14 residues. Germline V CDR1 and CDR2: SGHRS, YFSETQ. J was trimmed by 7 bases and V by 3 bases; bases with no gene match: 9. This CDR3 is CASSWGTGRLEQYV. CDR3 in DNA: TGCGCCAGCAGCTGGGGGACAGGAAGACTAGAGCAGTACGTC.